This T cell receptor beta chain was sequenced in a study of cytomegalovirus exposure and HLA in healthy donors. Study-level background: There were 117 million unique TCR beta sequences, drawn from 150 million to 200 million T cells, in an earlier analysis.

CDR3 length equals 13 residues. Germline CDR1 is MNHNY and CDR2 is SVGAGI (reference sequence). Regarding the study as a whole: V- and J-gene trimming of TCR beta was linked (in a later analysis) to a missense DCLRE1C variant.

Of note for this clone: Its antigen is unidentified.

The study ran its PCR with 60 Vbeta and 13 Jbeta primers. Method: immunoSEQ multiplex PCR; TCRdb's copy keeps in-frame clones and lacks some. Counted here are some 60,000 clones, roughly 80% occurring once; the ten biggest clones make up 1.5% to 2%. The sample taken for sequencing was PBMCs. The TCR comes from a human donor in good health. The V call is TRBV6-6, the J call TRBJ2-5; 7 nucleotides align to TRBD1. The J call may be faulty, since TRBJ2-7 better matches the DNA end. CDR3 nucleotide sequence: TGTGCCAGCAGTCCAGGGGGTACCTACGAGCAGTACTTC. This gives the protein CASSPGGTYEQYF.